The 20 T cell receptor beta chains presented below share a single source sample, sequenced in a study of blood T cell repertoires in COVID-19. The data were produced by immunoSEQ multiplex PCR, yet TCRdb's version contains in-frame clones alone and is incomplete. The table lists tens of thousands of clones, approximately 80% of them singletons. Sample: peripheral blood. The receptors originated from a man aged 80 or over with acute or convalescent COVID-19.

In DNA, the CDR3 is TGTGCCAGCAGTTTAAAACAGCACACAGATACGCAGTATTTT. Translation: CASSLKQHTDTQYF. The rearrangement uses TRBV28 and TRBJ2-3; D gene unclear. Germline CDR1 and CDR2: MDHEN and SYDVKM. The V end was cut by 2 bases, the J end by 2 bases, with 8 bases between. The CDR3 sequence is 14 residues long.

The CDR3 loop is CASSLGGDLNTEAFF. For the CDR3, the DNA is TGTGCCAGCAGCTTAGGGGGAGATCTGAACACTGAAGCTTTCTTT. This rearrangement joins TRBV11-2 to TRBJ1-1; D unresolved. In germline, CDR1 is SGHAT, CDR2 FQNNGV. V was shortened by 1 base and J by 0 bases, with 9 bases between the two germline ends. The CDR3 is made up of 15 amino acids.

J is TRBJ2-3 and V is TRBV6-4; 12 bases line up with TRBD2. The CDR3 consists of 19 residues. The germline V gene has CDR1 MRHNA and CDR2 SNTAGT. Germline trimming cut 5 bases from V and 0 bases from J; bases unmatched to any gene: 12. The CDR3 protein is CASSTLLAGGTTSTDTQYF. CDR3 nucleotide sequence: TGTGCCAGCAGTACCCTACTAGCGGGAGGCACCACTAGCACAGATACGCAGTATTTT.

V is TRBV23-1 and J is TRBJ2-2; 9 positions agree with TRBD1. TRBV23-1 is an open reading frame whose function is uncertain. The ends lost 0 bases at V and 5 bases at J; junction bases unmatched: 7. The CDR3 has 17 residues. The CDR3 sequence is CASSQSRDRVWTGELFF. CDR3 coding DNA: TGCGCCAGCAGTCAATCGCGGGACAGGGTTTGGACCGGGGAGCTGTTTTTT.

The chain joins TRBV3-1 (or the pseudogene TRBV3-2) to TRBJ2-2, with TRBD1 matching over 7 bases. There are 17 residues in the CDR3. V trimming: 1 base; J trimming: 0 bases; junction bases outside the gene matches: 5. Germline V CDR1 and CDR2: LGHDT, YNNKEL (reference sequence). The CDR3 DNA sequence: TGTGCCAGCAGCCAAGCGCTAGGGACAGCGAACACCGGGGAGCTGTTTTTT. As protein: CASSQALGTANTGELFF.

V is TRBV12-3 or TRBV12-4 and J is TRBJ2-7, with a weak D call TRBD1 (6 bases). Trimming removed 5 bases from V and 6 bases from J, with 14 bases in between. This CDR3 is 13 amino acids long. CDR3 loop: CASSRYLQGEQYF. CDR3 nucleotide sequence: TGTGCCAGCAGTAGATACCTACAGGGCGAGCAGTACTTC.

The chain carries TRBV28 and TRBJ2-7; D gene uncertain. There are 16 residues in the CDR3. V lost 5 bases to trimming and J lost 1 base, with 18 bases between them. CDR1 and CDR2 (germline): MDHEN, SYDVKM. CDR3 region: CASSPSLFGRSYEQYF. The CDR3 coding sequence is TGTGCCAGCAGTCCGTCCCTTTTCGGTCGGTCCTACGAGCAGTACTTC.

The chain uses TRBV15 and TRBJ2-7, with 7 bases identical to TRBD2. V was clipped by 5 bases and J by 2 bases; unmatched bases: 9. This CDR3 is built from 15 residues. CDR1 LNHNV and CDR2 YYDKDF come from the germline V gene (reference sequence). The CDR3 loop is CATSGGTGGPYEQYF. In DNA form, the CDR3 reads TGTGCCACCAGCGGAGGGACGGGGGGACCCTACGAGCAGTACTTC.

In DNA form, the CDR3 reads TGTGCCAGTAGACACCTTTACAATGAGCAGTTCTTC. This encodes CASRHLYNEQFF. V and J are TRBV19 and TRBJ2-1; D gene unclear. V was pared by 6 bases and J by 4 bases, with 7 bases between. CDR3 length: 12 residues. CDR1 and CDR2 from the germline V gene are LNHDA and SQIVND (reference sequence).

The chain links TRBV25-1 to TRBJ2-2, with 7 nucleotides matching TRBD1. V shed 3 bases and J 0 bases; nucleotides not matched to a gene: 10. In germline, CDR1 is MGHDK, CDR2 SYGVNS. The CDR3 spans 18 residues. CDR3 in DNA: TGTGCCAGCAGTGATACTTCCTTGGGACAGACGAACACCGGGGAGCTGTTTTTT. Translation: CASSDTSLGQTNTGELFF.

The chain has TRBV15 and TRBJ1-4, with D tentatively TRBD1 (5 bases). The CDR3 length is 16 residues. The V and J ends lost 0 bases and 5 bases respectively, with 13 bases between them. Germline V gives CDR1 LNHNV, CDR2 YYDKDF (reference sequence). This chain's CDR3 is CATSRDRSGPNEKLFF. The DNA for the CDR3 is TGTGCCACCAGCAGAGATAGGTCAGGGCCAAATGAAAAACTGTTTTTT.

The CDR3 nucleotides are TGTGCCAGCAGCGTAGAAGGGGTTTATAATTCACCCCTCCACTTT. This sequence encodes CASSVEGVYNSPLHF. The chain carries TRBV9 and TRBJ1-6; D might be TRBD1 (5 bases). From germline, CDR1 is SGDLS and CDR2 YYNGEE. The CDR3 consists of 15 residues. V lost 0 bases, J lost 4 bases, and 8 bases lay in between.

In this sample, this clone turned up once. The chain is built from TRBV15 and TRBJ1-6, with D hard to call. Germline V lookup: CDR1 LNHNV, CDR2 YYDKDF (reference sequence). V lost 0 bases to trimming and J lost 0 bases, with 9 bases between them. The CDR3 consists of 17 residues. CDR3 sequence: CATSRDQVSSYNSPLHF. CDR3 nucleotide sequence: TGTGCCACCAGCAGAGATCAGGTTTCCTCCTATAATTCACCCCTCCACTTT.

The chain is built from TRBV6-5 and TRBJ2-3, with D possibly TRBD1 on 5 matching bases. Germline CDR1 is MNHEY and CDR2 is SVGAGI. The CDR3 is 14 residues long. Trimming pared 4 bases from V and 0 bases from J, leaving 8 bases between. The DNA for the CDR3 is TGTGCCAGCAGTTTGACAGTCAGCACAGATACGCAGTATTTT. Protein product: CASSLTVSTDTQYF.

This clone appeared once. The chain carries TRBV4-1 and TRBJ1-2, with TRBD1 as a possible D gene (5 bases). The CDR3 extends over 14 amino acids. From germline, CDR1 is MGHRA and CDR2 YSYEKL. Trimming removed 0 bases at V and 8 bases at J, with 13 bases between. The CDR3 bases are TGCGCCAGCAGCCAAGAAGGGCAGGGCGGAGGCTACACCTTC. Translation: CASSQEGQGGGYTF.

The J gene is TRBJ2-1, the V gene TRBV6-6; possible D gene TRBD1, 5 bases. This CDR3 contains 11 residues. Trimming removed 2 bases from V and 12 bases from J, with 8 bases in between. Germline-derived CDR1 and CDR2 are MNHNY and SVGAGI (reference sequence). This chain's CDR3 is CASSYGQGQFF. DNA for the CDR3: TGTGCCAGCAGTTACGGGCAGGGGCAGTTCTTC.

The CDR3, as DNA: TGTGCCAGCTCACCACCGGGGGGGAGGGATCAGCCCCAGCATTTT. Amino acid sequence: CASSPPGGRDQPQHF. The V gene is TRBV18, the J gene TRBJ1-5; perhaps TRBD1 as D (5 bases). This CDR3 is 15 amino acids long. The V gene lost 0 bases and the J gene lost 5 bases, with 11 bases spanning the gap. The germline V gene has CDR1 KGHSH and CDR2 LQKENI.

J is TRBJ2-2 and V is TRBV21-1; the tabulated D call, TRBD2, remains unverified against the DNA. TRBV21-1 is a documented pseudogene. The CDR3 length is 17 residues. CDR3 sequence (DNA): TGTGCCAGCAGCAAAGAAGCTACTAGGCCGAGATTCGGGGAGCTGTTTTTT. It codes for CASSKEATRPRFGELFF.

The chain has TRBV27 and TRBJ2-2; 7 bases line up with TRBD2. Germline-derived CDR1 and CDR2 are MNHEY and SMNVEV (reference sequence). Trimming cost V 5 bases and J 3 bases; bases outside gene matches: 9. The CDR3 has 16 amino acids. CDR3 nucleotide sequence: TGTGCCAGCAGTGCGCTCGGGGGAGGGGACACCGGGGAGCTGTTTTTT. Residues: CASSALGGGDTGELFF.

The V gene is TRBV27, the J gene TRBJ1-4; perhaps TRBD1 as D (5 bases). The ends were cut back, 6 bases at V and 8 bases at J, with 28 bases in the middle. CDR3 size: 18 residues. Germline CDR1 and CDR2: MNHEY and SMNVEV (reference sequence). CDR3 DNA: TGTGCCAGCAGCCCCCTGCAGGGTCAATTAATAATAAGAGAAAAACTGTTTTTT. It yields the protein CASSPLQGQLIIREKLFF.